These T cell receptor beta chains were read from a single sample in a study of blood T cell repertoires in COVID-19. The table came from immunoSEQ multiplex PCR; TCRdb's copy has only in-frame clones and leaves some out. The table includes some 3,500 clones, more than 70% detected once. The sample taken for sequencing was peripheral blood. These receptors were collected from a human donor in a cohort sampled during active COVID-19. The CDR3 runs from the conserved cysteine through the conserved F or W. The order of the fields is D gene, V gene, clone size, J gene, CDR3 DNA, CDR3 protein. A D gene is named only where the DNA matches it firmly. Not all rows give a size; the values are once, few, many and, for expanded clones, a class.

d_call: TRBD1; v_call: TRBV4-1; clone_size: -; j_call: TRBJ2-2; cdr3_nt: TGCGCCAGCAGCCAACCGGGACAGGGGTTCACCGGGGAGCTGTTTTTT; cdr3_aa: CASSQPGQGFTGELFF
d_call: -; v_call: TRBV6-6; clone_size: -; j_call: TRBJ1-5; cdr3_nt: TGTGCCAGCAGCCCTGGCAGCAATCAGCCCCAGCATTTT; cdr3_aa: CASSPGSNQPQHF
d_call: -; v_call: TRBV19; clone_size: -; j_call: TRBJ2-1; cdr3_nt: TGTGCCAGTTTAGGAGCTGAGCAGTTCTTC; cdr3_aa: CASLGAEQFF
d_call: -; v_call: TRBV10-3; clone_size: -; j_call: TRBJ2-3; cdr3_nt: TGTGCCATCAGTGATCTCCAGGATACGCAGTATTTT; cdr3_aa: CAISDLQDTQYF
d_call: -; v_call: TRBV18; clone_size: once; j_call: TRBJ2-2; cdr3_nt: TGTGCCAGCTCACCAGATCTCCAAAGGGGCGGGGAGCTGTTTTTT; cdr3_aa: CASSPDLQRGGELFF
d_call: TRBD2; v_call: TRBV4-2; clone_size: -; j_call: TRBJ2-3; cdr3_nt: TGTGCCAGCAGCCAAGTCTCTAGCGGGAGTGGAACAGATACGCAGTATTTT; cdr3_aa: CASSQVSSGSGTDTQYF
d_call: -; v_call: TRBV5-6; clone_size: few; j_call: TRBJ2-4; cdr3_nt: TGTGCCAGCAGCCCGAGGGCTTTGGGGTACATAGCCAAAAACATTCAGTACTTC; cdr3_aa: CASSPRALGYIAKNIQYF
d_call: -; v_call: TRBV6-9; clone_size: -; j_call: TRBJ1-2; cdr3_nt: TGTGCCAGTAACACGAGGGTTCAGGCTGGCTACACCTTC; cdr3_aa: CASNTRVQAGYTF
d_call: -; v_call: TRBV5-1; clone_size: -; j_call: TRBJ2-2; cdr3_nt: TGCGCCAGCAGCTTCACCCAAGGGGCAGTCGGGGAGCTGTTTTTT; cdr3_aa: CASSFTQGAVGELFF
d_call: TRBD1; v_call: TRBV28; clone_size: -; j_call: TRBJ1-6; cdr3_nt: TGTGCCAGCAGGGAGATACAGGGGGCGCGTCGAGGTTCACCCCTCCACTTT; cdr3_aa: CASREIQGARRGSPLHF
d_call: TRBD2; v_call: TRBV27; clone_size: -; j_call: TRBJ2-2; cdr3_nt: TGTGCCAGCAGGCTAGCGGGAGGGTCCGGGGAGCTGTTTTTT; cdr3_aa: CASRLAGGSGELFF
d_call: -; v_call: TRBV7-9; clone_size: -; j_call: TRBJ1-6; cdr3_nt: TGTGCCAGCAGCGACTTGGGGGAGGGCCATAATTCACCCCTCCACTTT; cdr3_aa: CASSDLGEGHNSPLHF
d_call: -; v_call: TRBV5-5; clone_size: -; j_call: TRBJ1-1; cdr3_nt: TGTGCCAGCAGCTTGGCCGGGGATATGAACACTGAAGCTTTCTTT; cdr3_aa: CASSLAGDMNTEAFF
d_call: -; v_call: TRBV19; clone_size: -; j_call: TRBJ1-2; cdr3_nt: TGTGCCAGTAGAGGAGGGGCAGGGCCCGGGACTATTGGCTACACCTTC; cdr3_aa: CASRGGAGPGTIGYTF
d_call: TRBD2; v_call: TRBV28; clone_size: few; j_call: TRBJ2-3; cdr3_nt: TGTGCCAGCAGGTCTAGCGGGGGAACGTATACGCAGTATTTT; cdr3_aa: CASRSSGGTYTQYF
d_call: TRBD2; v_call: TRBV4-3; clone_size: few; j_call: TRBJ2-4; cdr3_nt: TGCGCCAGCAGCCAAGAAAGCGGGAGGGCCGATCTCCCCGTTGGGGCCAAAAACATTCAGTACTTC; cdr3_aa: CASSQESGRADLPVGAKNIQYF
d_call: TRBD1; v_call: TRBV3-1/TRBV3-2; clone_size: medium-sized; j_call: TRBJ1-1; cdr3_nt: TGTGCCAGCAGCCAACCCAGGGGGCATTCGTGGATGAACACTGAAGCTTTCTTT; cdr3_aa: CASSQPRGHSWMNTEAFF
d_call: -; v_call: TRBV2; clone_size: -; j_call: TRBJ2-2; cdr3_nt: TGTGCCAGCAGTGGACTTACCGGGGAGCTGTTTTTT; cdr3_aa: CASSGLTGELFF
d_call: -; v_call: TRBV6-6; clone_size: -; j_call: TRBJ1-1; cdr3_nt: TGTGCCAGCTTCTCGGGGAAAAGGGGGGGGAACACTGAAGCTTTCTTT; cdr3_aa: CASFSGKRGGNTEAFF
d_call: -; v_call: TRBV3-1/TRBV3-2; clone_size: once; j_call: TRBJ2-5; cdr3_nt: TGTGCCAGCAGCCTGACCCGGGGGGCCCAAACTGAGACCCAGTACTTC; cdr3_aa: CASSLTRGAQTETQYF
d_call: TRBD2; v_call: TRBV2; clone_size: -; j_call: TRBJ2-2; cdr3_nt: TGTGCCAGCAGCTCTAGCGGGGGGAACACCGGGGAGCTGTTTTTT; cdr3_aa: CASSSSGGNTGELFF
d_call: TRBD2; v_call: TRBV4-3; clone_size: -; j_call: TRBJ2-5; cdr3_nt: TGCGCCAGCAGCCCGGGACTAGCGGGGACTTTCCAAGAGACCCAGTACTTC; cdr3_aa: CASSPGLAGTFQETQYF
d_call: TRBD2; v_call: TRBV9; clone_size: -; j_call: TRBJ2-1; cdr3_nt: TGTGCCAGCAGCCCCCTGGTCGGGGGGGGTGGGAATGAGCAGTTCTTC; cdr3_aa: CASSPLVGGGGNEQFF
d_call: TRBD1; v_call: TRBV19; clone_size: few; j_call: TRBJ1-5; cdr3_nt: TGTGCCAGTAGAGTCGAACGACAGGGGGAAAGTCAGCCCCAGCATTTT; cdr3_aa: CASRVERQGESQPQHF
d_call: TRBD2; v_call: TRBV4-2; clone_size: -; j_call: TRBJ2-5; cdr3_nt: TGTGCCAGCAGCCCGGGACTAGCCCCGTCCCAAGAGACCCAGTACTTC; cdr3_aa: CASSPGLAPSQETQYF
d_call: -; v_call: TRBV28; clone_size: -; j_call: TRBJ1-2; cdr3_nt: TGTGCCAGCAGCCAGACCATCTTCAGGGATGGCTACACCTTC; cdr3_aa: CASSQTIFRDGYTF
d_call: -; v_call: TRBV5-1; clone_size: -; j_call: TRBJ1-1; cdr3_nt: TGCGCCAGCAGGGGGGACATCCTGAACACTGAAGCTTTCTTT; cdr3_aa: CASRGDILNTEAFF
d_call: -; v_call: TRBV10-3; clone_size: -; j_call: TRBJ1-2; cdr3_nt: TGTGCCATCAGTGATTCACGGTCGGGGGAGAATGGCTACACCTTC; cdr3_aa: CAISDSRSGENGYTF
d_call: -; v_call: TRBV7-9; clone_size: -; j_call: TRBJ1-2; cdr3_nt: TGTGCCAGCAGCTTAGATTGGCAGAACTATGGCTACACCTTC; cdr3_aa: CASSLDWQNYGYTF
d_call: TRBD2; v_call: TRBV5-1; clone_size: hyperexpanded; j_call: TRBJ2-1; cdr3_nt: TGCGCCAGCAGACGGACTAGCGAGTACAGCTCCTACAATGAGCAGTTCTTC; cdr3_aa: CASRRTSEYSSYNEQFF
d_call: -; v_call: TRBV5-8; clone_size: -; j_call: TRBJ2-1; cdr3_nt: TGTGCCAGCAGCTTACAGGGTAGTTCCTACAATGAGCAGTTCTTC; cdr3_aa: CASSLQGSSYNEQFF
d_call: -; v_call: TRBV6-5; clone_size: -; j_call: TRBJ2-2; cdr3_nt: TGTGCCAGCCAAAGAGAGTTGAACACCGGGGAGCTGTTTTTT; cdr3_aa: CASQRELNTGELFF
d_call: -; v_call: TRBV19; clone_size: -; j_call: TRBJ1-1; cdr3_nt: TGTGCCAGTAGTATACCGGGGGTGGTCACTGAAGCTTTCTTT; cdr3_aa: CASSIPGVVTEAFF
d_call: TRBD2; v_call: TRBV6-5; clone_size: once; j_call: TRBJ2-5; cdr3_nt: TGTGCCAGCACAGCGGGGGGGAGGCAAGAGACCCAGTACTTC; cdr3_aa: CASTAGGRQETQYF
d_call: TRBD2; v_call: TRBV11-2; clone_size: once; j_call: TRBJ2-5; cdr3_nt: TGTGCCAGCAGCTCACCGGGGGGACCGAGGGGACAAGAGACCCAGTACTTC; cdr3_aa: CASSSPGGPRGQETQYF